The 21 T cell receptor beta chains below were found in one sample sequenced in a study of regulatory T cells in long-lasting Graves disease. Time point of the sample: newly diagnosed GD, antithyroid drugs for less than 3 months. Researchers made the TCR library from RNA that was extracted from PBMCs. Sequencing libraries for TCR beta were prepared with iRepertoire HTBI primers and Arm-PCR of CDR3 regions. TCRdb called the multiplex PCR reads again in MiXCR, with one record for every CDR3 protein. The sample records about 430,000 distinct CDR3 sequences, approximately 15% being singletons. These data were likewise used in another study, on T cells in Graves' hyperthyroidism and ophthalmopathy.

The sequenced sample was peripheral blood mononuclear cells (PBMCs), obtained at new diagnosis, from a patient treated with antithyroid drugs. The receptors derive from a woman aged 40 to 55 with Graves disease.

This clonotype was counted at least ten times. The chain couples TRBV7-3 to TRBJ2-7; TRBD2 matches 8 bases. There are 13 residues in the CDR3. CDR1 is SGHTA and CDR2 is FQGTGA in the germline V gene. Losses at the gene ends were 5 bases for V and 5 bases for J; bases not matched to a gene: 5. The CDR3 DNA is TGTGCCAGCAGCCCCCGGGGGGGGGACGAGCAGTACTTC. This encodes CASSPRGGDEQYF.

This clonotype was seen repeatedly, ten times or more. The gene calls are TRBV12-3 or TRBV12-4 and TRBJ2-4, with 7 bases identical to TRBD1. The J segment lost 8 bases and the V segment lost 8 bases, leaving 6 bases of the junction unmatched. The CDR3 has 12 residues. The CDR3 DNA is TGTGCCAGCTCAGGGGGAACAGACATTCAGTACTTC. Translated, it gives CASSGGTDIQYF.

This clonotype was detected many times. The CDR3 sequence is CASSEDRGYTGELFF. Written as DNA, the CDR3 is TGTGCCAGCAGTGAGGACAGGGGGTACACCGGGGAGCTGTTTTTT. The chain combines TRBV27 with TRBJ2-2; the match to TRBD1 covers 10 bases. Trimming at V came to 5 bases and at J to 3 bases, leaving 3 bases not matched to a gene. The length of the CDR3 is 15 residues. The germline CDR1 and CDR2 sequences are MNHEY and SMNVEV (reference sequence).

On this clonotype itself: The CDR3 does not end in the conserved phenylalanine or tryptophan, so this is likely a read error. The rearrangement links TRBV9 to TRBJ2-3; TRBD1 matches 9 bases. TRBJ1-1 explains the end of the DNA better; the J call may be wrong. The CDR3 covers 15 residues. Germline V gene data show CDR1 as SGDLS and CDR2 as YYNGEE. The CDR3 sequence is CASSGGQGRNTEAFL. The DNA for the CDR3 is TGTGCCAGCAGCGGAGGACAGGGGCGGAACACTGAAGCTTTCCTT.

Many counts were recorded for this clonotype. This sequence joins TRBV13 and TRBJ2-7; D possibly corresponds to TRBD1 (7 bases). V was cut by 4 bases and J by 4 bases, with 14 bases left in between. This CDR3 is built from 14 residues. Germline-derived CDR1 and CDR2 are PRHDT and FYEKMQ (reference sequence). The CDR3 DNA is TGTGCCAGCAGCTCAGGGGGGCAATCATACGAGCAGTACTTC. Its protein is CASSSGGQSYEQYF.

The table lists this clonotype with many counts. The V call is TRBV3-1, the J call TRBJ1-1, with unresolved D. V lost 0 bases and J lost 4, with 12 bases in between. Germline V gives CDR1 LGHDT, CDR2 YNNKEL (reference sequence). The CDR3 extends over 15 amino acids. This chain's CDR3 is CASSQEGRFATEAFF. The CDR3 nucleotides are TGTGCCAGCAGCCAAGAGGGTAGGTTTGCCACTGAAGCTTTCTTT.

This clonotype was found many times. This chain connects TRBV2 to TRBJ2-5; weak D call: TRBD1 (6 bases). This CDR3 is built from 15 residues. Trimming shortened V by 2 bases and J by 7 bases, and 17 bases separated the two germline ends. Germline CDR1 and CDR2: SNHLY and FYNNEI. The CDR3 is CASSESPGDKMTQYF. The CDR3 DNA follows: TGTGCCAGCAGTGAATCCCCAGGGGACAAGATGACCCAGTACTTC.

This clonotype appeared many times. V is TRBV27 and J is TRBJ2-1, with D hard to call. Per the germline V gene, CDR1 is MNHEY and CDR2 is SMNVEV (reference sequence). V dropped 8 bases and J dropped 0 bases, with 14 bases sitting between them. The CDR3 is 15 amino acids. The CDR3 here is CASCKKGGSYNEQFF. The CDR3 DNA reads TGTGCCAGCTGCAAGAAAGGCGGCTCCTACAATGAGCAGTTCTTC.

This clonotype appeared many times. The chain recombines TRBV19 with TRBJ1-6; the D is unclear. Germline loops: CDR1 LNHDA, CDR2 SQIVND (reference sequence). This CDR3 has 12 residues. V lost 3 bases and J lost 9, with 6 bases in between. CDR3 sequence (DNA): TGTGCCAGTAGTATCGTGGCTTCACCCCTCCACTTT. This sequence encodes CASSIVASPLHF. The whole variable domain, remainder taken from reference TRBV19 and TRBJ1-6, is DGGITQSPKYLFRKEGQNVTLSCEQNLNHDAMYWYRQDPGQGLRLIYYSQIVNDFQKGDIAEGYSVSREKKESFPLTVTSAQKNPTAFYLCASSIVASPLHFGNGTRLTVT.

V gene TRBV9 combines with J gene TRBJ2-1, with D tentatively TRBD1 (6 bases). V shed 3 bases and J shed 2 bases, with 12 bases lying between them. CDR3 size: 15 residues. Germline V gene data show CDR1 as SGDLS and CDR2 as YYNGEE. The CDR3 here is CASSAAGTPYNEQFF. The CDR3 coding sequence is TGTGCCAGCAGCGCAGCCGGGACACCCTACAATGAGCAGTTCTTC. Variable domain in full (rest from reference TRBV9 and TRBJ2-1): DSGVTQTPKHLITATGQRVTLRCSPRSGDLSVYWYQQSLDQGLQFLIQYYNGEERAKGNILERFSAQQFPDLHSELNLSSLELGDSALYFCASSAAGTPYNEQFFGPGTRLTVL.

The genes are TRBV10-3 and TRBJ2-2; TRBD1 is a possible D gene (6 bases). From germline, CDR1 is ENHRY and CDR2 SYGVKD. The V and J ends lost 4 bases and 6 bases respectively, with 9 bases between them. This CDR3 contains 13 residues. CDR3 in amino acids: CAISGGGAGELFF. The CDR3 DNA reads TGTGCCATCAGTGGAGGGGGAGCCGGGGAGCTGTTTTTT.

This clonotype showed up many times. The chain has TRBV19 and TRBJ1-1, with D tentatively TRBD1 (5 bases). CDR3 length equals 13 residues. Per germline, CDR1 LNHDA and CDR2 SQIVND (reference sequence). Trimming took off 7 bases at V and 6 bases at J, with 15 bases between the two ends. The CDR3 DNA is TGTGCCAGTAAAGGGGAGGGTAGTTCTGAAGCTTTCTTT. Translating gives CASKGEGSSEAFF.

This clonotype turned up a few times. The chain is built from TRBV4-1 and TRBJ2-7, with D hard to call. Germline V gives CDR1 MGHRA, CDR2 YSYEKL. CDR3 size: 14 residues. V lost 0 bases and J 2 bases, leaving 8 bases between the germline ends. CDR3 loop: CASSQEAQTYEQYF. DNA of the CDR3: TGCGCCAGCAGCCAAGAGGCCCAAACCTACGAGCAGTACTTC.

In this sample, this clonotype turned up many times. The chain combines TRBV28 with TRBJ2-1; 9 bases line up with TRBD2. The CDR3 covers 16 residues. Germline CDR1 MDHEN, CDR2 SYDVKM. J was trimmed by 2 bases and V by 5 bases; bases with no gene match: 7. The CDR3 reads CASSPVAGGPYNEQFF. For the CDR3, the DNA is TGTGCCAGCAGTCCAGTTGCGGGAGGGCCCTACAATGAGCAGTTCTTC.

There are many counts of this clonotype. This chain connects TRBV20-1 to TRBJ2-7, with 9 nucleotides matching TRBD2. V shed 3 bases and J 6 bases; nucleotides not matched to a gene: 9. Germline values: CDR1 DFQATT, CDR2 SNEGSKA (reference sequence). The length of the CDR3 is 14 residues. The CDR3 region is CSASAGGPRSEQYF. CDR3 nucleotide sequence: TGCAGTGCTAGTGCGGGAGGGCCCAGGAGCGAGCAGTACTTC.

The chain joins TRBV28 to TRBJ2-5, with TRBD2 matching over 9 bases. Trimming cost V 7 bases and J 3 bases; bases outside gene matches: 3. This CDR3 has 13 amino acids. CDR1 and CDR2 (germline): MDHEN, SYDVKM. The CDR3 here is CASNSGSEETQYF. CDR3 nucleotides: TGTGCCAGCAATAGCGGGAGTGAAGAGACCCAGTACTTC.

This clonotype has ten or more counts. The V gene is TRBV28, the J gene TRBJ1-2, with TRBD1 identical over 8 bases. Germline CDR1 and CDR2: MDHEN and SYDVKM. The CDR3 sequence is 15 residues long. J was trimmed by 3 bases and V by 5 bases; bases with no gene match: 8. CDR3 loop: CASSPYQDRDYGYTF. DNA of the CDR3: TGTGCCAGCAGTCCCTACCAGGACAGGGACTATGGCTACACCTTC.

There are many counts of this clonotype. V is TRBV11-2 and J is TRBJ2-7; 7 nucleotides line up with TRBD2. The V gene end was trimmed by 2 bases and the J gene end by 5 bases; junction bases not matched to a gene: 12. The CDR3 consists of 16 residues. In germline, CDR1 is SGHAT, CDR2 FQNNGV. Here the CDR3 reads CASSLRSWEGINEQYF. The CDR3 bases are TGTGCCAGCAGCTTACGTTCCTGGGAGGGGATCAACGAGCAGTACTTC.

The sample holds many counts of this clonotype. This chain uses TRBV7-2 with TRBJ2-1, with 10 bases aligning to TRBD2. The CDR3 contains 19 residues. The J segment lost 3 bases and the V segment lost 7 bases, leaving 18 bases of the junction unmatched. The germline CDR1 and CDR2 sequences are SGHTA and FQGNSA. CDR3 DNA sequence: TGTGCCAGCACCACCTTACGAAGCGGGAGGGTTGGGGGCTACAATGAGCAGTTCTTC. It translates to CASTTLRSGRVGGYNEQFF.

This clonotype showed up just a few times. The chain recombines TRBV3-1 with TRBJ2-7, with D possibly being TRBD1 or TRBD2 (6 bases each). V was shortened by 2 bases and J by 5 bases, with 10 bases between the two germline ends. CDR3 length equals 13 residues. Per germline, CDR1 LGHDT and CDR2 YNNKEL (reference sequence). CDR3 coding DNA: TGTGCCAGCAGCCAACCCGGGGGCCACGAGCAGTACTTC. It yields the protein CASSQPGGHEQYF.

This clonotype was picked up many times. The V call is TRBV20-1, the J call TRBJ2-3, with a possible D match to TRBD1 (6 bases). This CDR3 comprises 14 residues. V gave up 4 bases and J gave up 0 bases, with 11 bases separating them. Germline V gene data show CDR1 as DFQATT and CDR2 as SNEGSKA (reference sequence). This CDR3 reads CSAKQGSSTDTQYF. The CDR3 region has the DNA TGCAGTGCTAAACAGGGCTCTAGCACAGATACGCAGTATTTT.